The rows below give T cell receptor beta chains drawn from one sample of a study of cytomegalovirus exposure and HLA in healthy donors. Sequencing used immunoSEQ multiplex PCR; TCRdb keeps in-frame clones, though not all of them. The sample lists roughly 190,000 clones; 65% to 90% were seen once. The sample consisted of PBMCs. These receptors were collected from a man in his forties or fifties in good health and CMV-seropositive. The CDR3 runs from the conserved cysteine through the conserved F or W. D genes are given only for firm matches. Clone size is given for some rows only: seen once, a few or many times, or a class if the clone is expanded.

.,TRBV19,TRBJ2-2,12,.,CATDTYTGELFF,TGTGCCACGGACACTTACACCGGGGAGCTGTTTTTT
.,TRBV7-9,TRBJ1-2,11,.,CSSSIYLGYTF,TGTTCCAGCAGTATTTATTTGGGCTACACCTTC
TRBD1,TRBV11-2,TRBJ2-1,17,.,CASSSYPWGRGSSEQFF,TGTGCCAGCAGCTCGTACCCCTGGGGCAGGGGGTCGTCTGAGCAGTTCTTC
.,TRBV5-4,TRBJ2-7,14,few,CASSAGTHSYEQYF,TGTGCCAGCAGCGCCGGGACACACTCCTACGAGCAGTACTTC
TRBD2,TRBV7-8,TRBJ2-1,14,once,CASSLRPGEGEQFF,TGTGCCAGCAGCTTACGGCCTGGGGAGGGTGAGCAGTTCTTC
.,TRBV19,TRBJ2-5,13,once,CASSWAGQETQYF,TGTGCCAGTAGTTGGGCAGGCCAAGAGACCCAGTACTTC
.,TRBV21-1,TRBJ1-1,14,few,CASSNKGMNTEAFF,TGTGCCAGCAGCAATAAGGGGATGAACACTGAAGCTTTCTTT
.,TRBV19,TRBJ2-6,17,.,CASSKQGRTSGANVLTF,TGTGCCAGTAGCAAACAGGGGAGGACCTCTGGGGCCAACGTCCTGACTTTC
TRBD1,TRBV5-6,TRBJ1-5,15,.,CASSLGQGAVQPQHF,TGTGCCAGCAGCTTGGGGCAGGGGGCGGTTCAGCCCCAGCATTTT
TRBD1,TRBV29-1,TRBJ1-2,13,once,CSVAGTGGVGYTF,TGCAGCGTTGCCGGGACAGGGGGCGTTGGCTACACCTTC
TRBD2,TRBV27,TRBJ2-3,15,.,CASSLTSGGTDTQYF,TGTGCCAGCAGTTTGACTAGCGGGGGAACAGATACGCAGTATTTT
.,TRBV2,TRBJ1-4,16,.,CASTLGIAATNEKLFF,TGTGCCAGCACCTTGGGCATCGCTGCAACTAATGAAAAACTGTTTTTT
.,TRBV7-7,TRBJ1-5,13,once,CASSLARGQPQHF,TGTGCTAGCAGCTTGGCCAGGGGCCAGCCCCAGCATTTT
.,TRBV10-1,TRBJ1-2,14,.,CASTNIRGGRGYTF,TGCGCCAGCACCAATATTCGGGGGGGACGTGGCTACACCTTC